Listed below are T cell receptor beta chains from one sample, sequenced in a study of CD8+ T cells in alopecia areata. Sequencing was performed with immunoSEQ multiplex PCR; in TCRdb, only in-frame clones are kept and a portion is missing. This sample carries roughly 180,000 clones, 60% of them seen once, and the ten largest clones take 3% to 3.5%. Sample: CD4+ T cells sorted from blood, taken at week 4, from a patient treated with tofacitinib. The source is a human donor with alopecia areata. The CDR3 runs from the conserved cysteine through the conserved F or W. D genes are given only for firm matches. Rows may omit the clone size; those that give it use once, few, many or a size class.

CDR3 protein | CDR3 DNA | V gene | clone size | J gene | D gene
CAWSPRESGNTIYF | TGTGCCTGGAGTCCAAGGGAATCTGGAAACACCATATATTTT | TRBV30 | - | TRBJ1-3 | -
CAWSVGTAYNEQFF | TGTGCCTGGAGTGTAGGGACCGCCTACAATGAGCAGTTCTTC | TRBV30 | - | TRBJ2-1 | -
CASSLVGRDDEQFF | TGTGCCAGCAGCTTAGTAGGCAGGGACGATGAGCAGTTCTTC | TRBV7-2 | few | TRBJ2-1 | -
CASSLWFRFRNQPQHF | TGTGCCAGCAGTTTATGGTTCAGGTTCCGCAATCAGCCCCAGCATTTT | TRBV28 | - | TRBJ1-5 | -
CSVGDSEAGTQYF | TGCAGCGTTGGGGACAGTGAGGCTGGGACCCAGTACTTC | TRBV29-1 | few | TRBJ2-5 | TRBD1
CASSEFQIYSNQPQHF | TGTGCCAGCAGTGAATTCCAGATTTATAGCAATCAGCCCCAGCATTTT | TRBV6-1 | - | TRBJ1-5 | -
CSARANYGYTF | TGCAGTGCTAGAGCTAACTATGGCTACACCTTC | TRBV20-1 | - | TRBJ1-2 | -
CASSIQAIIGETQYF | TGTGCCAGTAGTATTCAGGCGATAATCGGGGAGACCCAGTACTTC | TRBV19 | few | TRBJ2-5 | -
CSVLKGRGDGYTF | TGCAGCGTTTTAAAAGGACGGGGTGATGGCTACACCTTC | TRBV29-1 | few | TRBJ1-2 | -
CAWSVTGANTEAFF | TGTGCCTGGAGTGTCACCGGGGCGAACACTGAAGCTTTCTTT | TRBV30 | - | TRBJ1-1 | -
CAWRVGQLDTEAFF | TGTGCCTGGAGGGTGGGACAGTTGGACACTGAAGCTTTCTTT | TRBV30 | - | TRBJ1-1 | TRBD1
CAWSLGSNYGYTF | TGTGCCTGGAGTCTGGGTAGCAACTATGGCTACACCTTC | TRBV30 | - | TRBJ1-2 | -
CSVLRGEKLFF | TGCAGCGTACTTAGGGGCGAAAAACTGTTTTTT | TRBV29-1 | - | TRBJ1-4 | -
CATSLNTGYEQYF | TGTGCCACCAGCCTGAACACAGGGTACGAGCAGTACTTC | TRBV15 | - | TRBJ2-7 | -
CASSWREGYGYTF | TGTGCCAGCAGTTGGAGGGAGGGCTATGGCTACACCTTC | TRBV27 | - | TRBJ1-2 | -
CAWSVFQGFKETQYF | TGTGCCTGGAGTGTCTTCCAGGGATTTAAGGAGACCCAGTACTTC | TRBV30 | - | TRBJ2-5 | -
CASRLDRSVGGYTF | TGTGCCAGCAGACTCGACAGGTCTGTGGGTGGCTACACCTTC | TRBV5-4 | once | TRBJ1-2 | -
CAWTGQYNSPLHF | TGTGCCTGGACGGGACAATATAATTCACCCCTCCACTTT | TRBV30 | - | TRBJ1-6 | -
CASSLFGGAQDTQYF | TGCGCCAGCAGCTTGTTTGGGGGGGCTCAAGATACGCAGTATTTT | TRBV5-1 | - | TRBJ2-3 | -
CASSVTGNTEAFF | TGTGCCAGCAGCGTAACAGGGAACACTGAAGCTTTCTTT | TRBV9 | few | TRBJ1-1 | -
CSVESLRQGVVYEQYF | TGCAGCGTTGAATCCCTAAGACAGGGGGTCGTCTACGAGCAGTACTTC | TRBV29-1 | - | TRBJ2-7 | TRBD1
CSVSGRMEAFF | TGCAGCGTTTCAGGGCGTATGGAAGCTTTCTTT | TRBV29-1 | - | TRBJ1-1 | -
CASSTRTSTYEQYF | TGTGCCAGCAGTACGAGGACTAGCACCTACGAGCAGTACTTC | TRBV6-5 | - | TRBJ2-7 | TRBD2
CASSASGGQGLVETQYF | TGTGCCAGCAGCGCCTCAGGAGGTCAGGGGCTTGTAGAGACCCAGTACTTC | TRBV9 | - | TRBJ2-5 | -
CSVAPTGEGYTF | TGCAGCGTTGCGCCGACAGGTGAAGGCTACACCTTC | TRBV29-1 | few | TRBJ1-2 | -